This entry describes one T cell receptor (beta chain). This entry is derived from a study of blood T cell repertoires in COVID-19. Trimming removed 5 bases from V and 7 bases from J; junction bases left unmatched: 7. Germline values: CDR1 LNHDA, CDR2 SQIVND (reference sequence). The CDR3 sequence is 14 residues long. Sequencing was performed with immunoSEQ multiplex PCR; in TCRdb, only in-frame clones are kept and a portion is missing. The table lists tens of thousands of clones, under 85% of them singletons. The chain employs TRBV19 and TRBJ2-2, with 7 bases lining up with TRBD2. This receptor was obtained from an elderly woman with acute or convalescent COVID-19. The specimen sequenced was peripheral blood. CDR3 nucleotide sequence: TGTGCCAGTAGTCACGTCGGGGGGAGCGGGGAGCTGTTTTTT. Amino acid sequence: CASSHVGGSGELFF.